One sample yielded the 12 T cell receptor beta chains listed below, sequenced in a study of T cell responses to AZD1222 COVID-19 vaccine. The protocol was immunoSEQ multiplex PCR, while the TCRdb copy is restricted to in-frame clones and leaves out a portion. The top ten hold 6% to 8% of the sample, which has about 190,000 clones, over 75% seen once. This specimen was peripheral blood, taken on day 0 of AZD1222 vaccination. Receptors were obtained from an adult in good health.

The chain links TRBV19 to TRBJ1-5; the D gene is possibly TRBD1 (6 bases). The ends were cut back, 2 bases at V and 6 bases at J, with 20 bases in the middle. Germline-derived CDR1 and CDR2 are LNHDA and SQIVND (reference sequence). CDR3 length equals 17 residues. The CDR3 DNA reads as TGTGCCAGTAGTATAAGGACAGCGAAGGTATTGGGTCAGCCCCAGCATTTT. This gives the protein CASSIRTAKVLGQPQHF.

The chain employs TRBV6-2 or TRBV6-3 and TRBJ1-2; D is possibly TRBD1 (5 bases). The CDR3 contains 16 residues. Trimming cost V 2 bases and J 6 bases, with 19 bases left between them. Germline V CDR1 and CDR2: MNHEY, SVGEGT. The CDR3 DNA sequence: TGTGCCAGCAGTTACCCCATGGGGCGGGGTTGGAATGGCTACACCTTC. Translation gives CASSYPMGRGWNGYTF.

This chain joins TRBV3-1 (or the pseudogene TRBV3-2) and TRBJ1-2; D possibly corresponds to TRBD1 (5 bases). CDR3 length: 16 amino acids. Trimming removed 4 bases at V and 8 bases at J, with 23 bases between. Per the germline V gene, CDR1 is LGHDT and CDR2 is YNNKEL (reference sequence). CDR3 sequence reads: CASSPDRAGEGDGYTF. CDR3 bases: TGTGCCAGCAGCCCGGATAGGGCGGGTGAAGGGGACGGCTACACCTTC.

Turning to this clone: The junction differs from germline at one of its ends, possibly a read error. The CDR3 region has the DNA TGTGCCAGCGGGGGAGGGACCTATGATTCACCCCTCCACTTT. It is translated as CASGGGTYDSPLHF. This sequence joins TRBV9 and TRBJ1-6; possible D gene TRBD1, 5 bases. CDR1 is SGDLS, CDR2 YYNGEE, per germline. This CDR3 comprises 14 residues.

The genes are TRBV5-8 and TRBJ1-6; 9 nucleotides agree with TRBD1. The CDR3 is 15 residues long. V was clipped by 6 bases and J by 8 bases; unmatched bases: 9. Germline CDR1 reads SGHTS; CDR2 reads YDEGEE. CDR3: CASTRGQGRYSPLHF. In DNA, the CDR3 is TGTGCCAGCACCAGAGGACAGGGGAGATATTCACCCCTCCACTTT.

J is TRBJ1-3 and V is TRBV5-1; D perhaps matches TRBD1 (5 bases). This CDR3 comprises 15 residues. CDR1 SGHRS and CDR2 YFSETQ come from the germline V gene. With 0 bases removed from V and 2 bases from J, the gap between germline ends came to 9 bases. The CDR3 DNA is TGCGCCAGCAGCTTGGACAGGAGGACTGGAAACACCATATATTTT. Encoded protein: CASSLDRRTGNTIYF.

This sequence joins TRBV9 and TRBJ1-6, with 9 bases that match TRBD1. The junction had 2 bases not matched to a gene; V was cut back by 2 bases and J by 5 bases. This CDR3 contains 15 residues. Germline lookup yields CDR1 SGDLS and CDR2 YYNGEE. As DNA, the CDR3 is TGTGCCAGCAGCGTGGGACAGGGACATAATTCACCCCTCCACTTT. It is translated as CASSVGQGHNSPLHF.

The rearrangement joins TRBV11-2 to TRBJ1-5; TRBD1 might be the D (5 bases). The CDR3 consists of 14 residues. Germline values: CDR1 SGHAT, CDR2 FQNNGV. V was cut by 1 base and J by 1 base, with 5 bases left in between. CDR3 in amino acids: CASSLAGSNQPQHF. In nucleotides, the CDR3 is TGTGCCAGCAGCTTAGCAGGGAGCAATCAGCCCCAGCATTTT.

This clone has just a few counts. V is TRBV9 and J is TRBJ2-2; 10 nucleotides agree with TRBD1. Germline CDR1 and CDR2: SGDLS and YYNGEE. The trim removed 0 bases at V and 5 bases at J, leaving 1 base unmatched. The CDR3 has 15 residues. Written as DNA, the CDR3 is TGTGCCAGCAGCGTAGGGACAGGGGGGACCGGGGAGCTGTTTTTT. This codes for CASSVGTGGTGELFF.

This CDR3 reads CASIGGNRQPQHF. CDR3 nucleotides: TGTGCCAGCATCGGAGGGAACCGTCAGCCCCAGCATTTT. The chain links TRBV6-5 to TRBJ1-5; D unclear. The germline V gene has CDR1 MNHEY and CDR2 SVGAGI. The V end was cut by 7 bases, the J end by 6 bases, with 13 bases between. The CDR3 extends over 13 amino acids.

The CDR3 DNA sequence: TGTGCCAGTAGTATCGTCCTGAGCACCGGGGAGCTGTTTTTT. Its translation is CASSIVLSTGELFF. The gene calls are TRBV19 and TRBJ2-2; no reliable D call. Germline CDR1 reads LNHDA; CDR2 reads SQIVND (reference sequence). CDR3 length: 14 residues. Trimming shortened V by 3 bases and J by 4 bases, and 9 bases separated the two germline ends.

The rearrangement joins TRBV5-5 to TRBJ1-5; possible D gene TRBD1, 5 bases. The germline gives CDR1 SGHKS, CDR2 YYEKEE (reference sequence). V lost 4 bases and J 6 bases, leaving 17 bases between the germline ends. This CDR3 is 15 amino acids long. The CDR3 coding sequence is TGTGCCAGCAGCACAACTGGGGGGTCCGGTCAGCCCCAGCATTTT. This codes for CASSTTGGSGQPQHF.